This T cell receptor beta chain was identified in a study of blood T cell repertoires in COVID-19. In the original processing: Amplifying reference gene primers gave estimates of nucleated cell counts. The protocol was immunoSEQ multiplex PCR, while the TCRdb copy is restricted to in-frame clones and leaves out a portion. The V and J calls and clone size come from that table; D and trimming were worked out from the DNA. The sample lists about 80,000 clones, about 90% occurring once. Sequencing input: peripheral blood. The receptor was derived from a woman older than 75 with acute or convalescent COVID-19.

Here the CDR3 DNA reads TGTGCCACCAGCAGTCAAGCCGTCACCGGGGAGCTGTTTTTT. It is translated as CATSSQAVTGELFF. This chain uses TRBV15 with TRBJ2-2; D remains unclear. Germline values: CDR1 LNHNV, CDR2 YYDKDF (reference sequence). The CDR3 totals 14 residues. V lost 3 bases and J lost 4, with 9 bases in between.